These T cell receptor beta chains were read from a single sample in a study of identical twins. One entry per CDR3 protein results from TCRdb running MiXCR on the 5' RACE reads. The sample contains fewer than 900,000 distinct CDR3 sequences, 15% to 20% of which appear only once. These data are also associated with another study on T cells expressing NK-cell markers.

Input material: PBMCs. These receptors all stem from a woman aged 18-35 years in good health. Each CDR3 is given with its conserved first and last residue. The D gene is left open where the match is weak. The size entry is marked missing in some rows and otherwise reads once, few, many or a size class.

length,J,size,V,D,DNA,CDR3
15,TRBJ2-1,-,TRBV29-1,TRBD2,TGCAGCGCCGGTAGCGGGGGGGCCCCCTACAATGAGCAGTTCTTC,CSAGSGGAPYNEQFF
15,TRBJ2-5,few,TRBV14,-,TGTGCCAGCAGCCAGCTCGGGACGATGCAAGAGACCCAGTACTTC,CASSQLGTMQETQYF
14,TRBJ1-1,-,TRBV5-1,TRBD1,TGCGCCAGCAGCGTGACAGGGGGCGGCACTGAAGCTTTCTTT,CASSVTGGGTEAFF
15,TRBJ2-7,few,TRBV20-1,-,TGCAGTGCTAGAGACCAAACAGGGAGAAGGTACGAGCAGTACTTC,CSARDQTGRRYEQYF
13,TRBJ2-5,-,TRBV20-1,-,TGCAGTGCTAGGGACGGGGGAAGAGAGACCCAGTACTTC,CSARDGGRETQYF
16,TRBJ2-5,-,TRBV9,TRBD2,TGTGCCAGCAGCGGGACTAGCGGGGGCCCAATCGAGACCCAGTACTTC,CASSGTSGGPIETQYF
13,TRBJ2-1,-,TRBV2,-,TGTGCCAGCAGGATCGACAGGAACAATGAGCAGTTCTTC,CASRIDRNNEQFF
13,TRBJ2-1,many,TRBV20-1,-,TGCAGTGCGACCACCGCTAGATTCCATGAGCAGTTCTTC,CSATTARFHEQFF
17,TRBJ2-1,-,TRBV7-6,-,TGTGCCAGCAGCTTAAGGGGGGGGGTTAGCTCCTACAATGAGCAGTTCTTC,CASSLRGGVSSYNEQFF
13,TRBJ2-1,few,TRBV5-1,TRBD2,TGCGCCAGCAGCTTGGTAGGGGAGGGTGAGCAGTTCTTC,CASSLVGEGEQFF
13,TRBJ2-2,-,TRBV6-1,-,TGTGCCAGCAGAGGCAGGGTCACCGGGGAGCTGTTTTTT,CASRGRVTGELFF
13,TRBJ1-2,-,TRBV12-3/TRBV12-4,-,TGTGCCAGCATAACTAGGGGGGCGCGGGGCTACACCTTC,CASITRGARGYTF
14,TRBJ2-3,-,TRBV15,-,TGTGCCACCAGCAGAGATGCGGGGACAGATACGCAGTATTTT,CATSRDAGTDTQYF
15,TRBJ2-1,-,TRBV12-3/TRBV12-4,TRBD2,TGTGCCAGCAGTTTTGACGCGGGGGGTATTAATGAGCAGTTCTTC,CASSFDAGGINEQFF
14,TRBJ2-5,many,TRBV10-3,TRBD2,TGTGCCACCAAAATAGCGGGAGTCCAAGAGACCCAGTACTTC,CATKIAGVQETQYF
14,TRBJ2-7,-,TRBV12-3/TRBV12-4,-,TGTGCCAGCAGCCTAGGGGACAAGTACCGACCCCAGTACTTC,CASSLGDKYRPQYF
12,TRBJ2-7,many,TRBV12-3/TRBV12-4,-,TGTGCCAGCAGTTTTGGCAGCTACGAGCAGTACTTC,CASSFGSYEQYF
14,TRBJ1-1,few,TRBV7-2,-,TGTGCCAGCAGCTTAAGTTACGGGGGCACTGAAGCTTTCTTT,CASSLSYGGTEAFF
15,TRBJ2-3,few,TRBV7-9,-,TGTGCCAGCAGCTTGGGGACATGGGGGACAGATACGCAGTATTTT,CASSLGTWGTDTQYF
14,TRBJ2-7,few,TRBV10-3,-,TGTGCCATCAGCATAGAACAGGGTGCCTACGAGCAGTACTTC,CAISIEQGAYEQYF
14,TRBJ1-2,-,TRBV7-2,-,TGTGCCAGCAGCTCTAGGGGGAGCCCCTATGGCTACACCTTC,CASSSRGSPYGYTF
17,TRBJ2-1,many,TRBV10-3,-,TGTGCCATCAGTGGTCAAGGGGTAGCGGTGGACTACAATGAGCAGTTCTTC,CAISGQGVAVDYNEQFF
14,TRBJ2-1,few,TRBV24-1,-,TGTGCCACCAGTGATCCTTCTACTCCCGGGACGTTGTTCTTC,CATSDPSTPGTLFF
12,TRBJ2-1,-,TRBV12-3/TRBV12-4,TRBD2,TGTGCCAGCAGGGATAGCGGGGGGGAGCAGTTCTTC,CASRDSGGEQFF
14,TRBJ2-7,-,TRBV20-1,-,TGCAGTGCTAGTCGTTCCCCTTCGGTTGGCGAGCAGTACTTC,CSASRSPSVGEQYF
14,TRBJ2-7,few,TRBV12-3/TRBV12-4,TRBD2,TGTGCCAGCAGTCCTAGGACTAGTCCCCCCGAGCAGTACTTC,CASSPRTSPPEQYF
17,TRBJ2-5,few,TRBV20-1,-,TGCAGTGCTAGAGAAGTACGGGACGTGGGGTTCCAAGAGACCCAGTACTTC,CSAREVRDVGFQETQYF
14,TRBJ2-3,-,TRBV2,TRBD2,TGTGCCAGCAGTGATATGGGACTAGCGGAGACGCAGTATTTT,CASSDMGLAETQYF
19,TRBJ2-1,-,TRBV11-2,TRBD2,TGTGCCAGCAGCCAGGTCTGGACTAGCGGGGTCAGCTCCTACAATGAGCAGTTCTTC,CASSQVWTSGVSSYNEQFF
14,TRBJ1-2,few,TRBV11-3,-,TGTGCCAGCAGCTTAGGACACGTCACCTATGGCTACACCTTC,CASSLGHVTYGYTF
13,TRBJ2-5,few,TRBV7-9,TRBD2,TGTGCCAGCAGGCAACTAGCGGAAAAGACCCAGTACTTC,CASRQLAEKTQYF
14,TRBJ2-1,-,TRBV20-1,TRBD2,TGCAGTGCGGGGACTAGCGGAACCTTGGATGAGCAGTTCTTC,CSAGTSGTLDEQFF
13,TRBJ2-2,few,TRBV7-9,-,TGTGCCAGCAGCTTATTTATAGGCGGGGAGCTGTTTTTT,CASSLFIGGELFF
10,TRBJ1-6,few,TRBV10-3,-,TGTGCCATCGGGTTCTCACCCCTCCACTTT,CAIGFSPLHF
15,TRBJ2-2,-,TRBV9,-,TGTGCCAGCAGCGCCCGGGGAGAAGACACCGGGGAGCTGTTTTTT,CASSARGEDTGELFF
13,TRBJ1-2,many,TRBV28,-,TGTGCCAGCAGTTTTTCGGTGGCGGATGGCTACACCTTC,CASSFSVADGYTF
15,TRBJ2-7,few,TRBV7-9,-,TGTGCCAGCAGCTTAAGGGGGGGCGGCTCCTACGAGCAGTACTTC,CASSLRGGGSYEQYF
13,TRBJ1-2,few,TRBV20-1,-,TGCAGTGCTTTTCGAGACACGGGATTTGGCTACACCTTC,CSAFRDTGFGYTF
18,TRBJ2-7,few,TRBV4-3,TRBD1,TGCGCCAGCAGCCAAGAACGTAACCGGGACAGGCTTACCTACGAGCAGTACTTC,CASSQERNRDRLTYEQYF
12,TRBJ2-1,few,TRBV7-3,TRBD2,TGTGCCAGCAGCTTAACCGGGAGGGAGCAGTTCTTC,CASSLTGREQFF
11,TRBJ2-1,-,TRBV20-1,-,TGCAGCCTAGTGGGAGTAAATGAGCAGTTCTTC,CSLVGVNEQFF
14,TRBJ1-5,few,TRBV7-2,-,TGTGCCAGCAGCCTCCGGGACCCCGGTCAGCCCCAGCATTTT,CASSLRDPGQPQHF
17,TRBJ2-7,few,TRBV10-2,TRBD2,TGCGCCAGCAGAAACTATCCCGGACTAGGTAGCACCTACGAGCAGTACTTC,CASRNYPGLGSTYEQYF
14,TRBJ2-3,many,TRBV13,-,TGTGCCAGCAGCTTGCGCGTCCGCACAGATACGCAGTATTTT,CASSLRVRTDTQYF
18,TRBJ2-1,once,TRBV11-2,TRBD1,TGTGCCAGCAGCTTCCCGAAAACAGGGGCCAGCTCCTACAATGAGCAGTTCTTC,CASSFPKTGASSYNEQFF